Below, one T cell receptor beta chain is given with its context. A junction end diverges from the germline sequence, so it may reflect a read error. The data originate from a study of T-cell memory formation after mild COVID-19. Study summary: TCR clustering was largely donor specific.

MiXCR, applied by TCRdb to the 5' RACE reads, yields one record per CDR3 protein. This sample has 500,000 to 650,000 distinct CDR3 sequences, with about 20% found just once. The CDR3 covers 15 residues. Germline V gene data show CDR1 as SGHKS and CDR2 as YYEKEE (reference sequence). The TCR comes from an adult woman who had mild COVID-19 (a few samples of this study predate the infection). Cell type and time point are not known. The sample taken for sequencing was PBMCs or a T cell subset sorted from them (not recorded which). The J gene is TRBJ2-3, the V gene TRBV5-5; 9 nucleotides agree with TRBD2. The CDR3 protein is CASSSYSGGTATQYF. The CDR3 nucleotides are TGTGCCAGCAGCTCTTATAGCGGGGGAACAGCTACGCAGTATTTT.